A single sample is the source of the 20 T cell receptor beta chains below, sequenced in a study of CD8 T cells in Susac syndrome. cDNA came from approximately 0.5 to 1 ug RNA primed by random hexamers. TCRdb reprocessed the immunoSEQ multiplex PCR reads with MiXCR, giving one entry per CDR3 protein. Here the sample spans about 80,000 distinct CDR3 sequences, around 94% being singletons. Material: CD8+ T cells from PBMCs. The receptors shown here come from a human donor in good health.

The chain employs TRBV3-1 and TRBJ1-1; D remains unclear. The V end was cut by 0 bases, the J end by 0 bases, with 8 bases between. The CDR3 spans 15 residues. Germline V CDR1 and CDR2: LGHDT, YNNKEL (reference sequence). The CDR3 loop reads CASSQEGYMNTEAFF. The CDR3 DNA reads TGTGCCAGCAGCCAAGAAGGTTATATGAACACTGAAGCTTTCTTT.

This clonotype was seen just once. The genes are TRBV6-5 and TRBJ1-2; 8 nucleotides match TRBD1. Germline lookup yields CDR1 MNHEY and CDR2 SVGAGI. The V gene end was trimmed by 0 bases and the J gene end by 8 bases; junction bases not matched to a gene: 11. The CDR3 extends over 16 amino acids. DNA of the CDR3: TGTGCCAGCAGTTACTCGCCGGGACAGGCCCCTAGAGGCTACACCTTC. This codes for CASSYSPGQAPRGYTF.

This clonotype was counted once. This chain joins TRBV27 and TRBJ2-3; unclear D gene. CDR1 MNHEY and CDR2 SMNVEV come from the germline V gene (reference sequence). The CDR3 covers 13 residues. V lost 5 bases to trimming and J lost 5 bases, with 11 bases between them. The DNA of the CDR3 is TGTGCCAGCAGTCCATATCGCGGAGATACGCAGTATTTT. Encoded protein: CASSPYRGDTQYF.

The chain employs TRBV20-1 and TRBJ1-5; D perhaps matches TRBD1 (6 bases). Germline V gene data show CDR1 as DFQATT and CDR2 as SNEGSKA (reference sequence). V was clipped by 3 bases and J by 7 bases, with 19 bases between them. The CDR3 contains 15 residues. The CDR3 loop reads CSASKIQGQFQPQHF. CDR3 coding DNA: TGCAGTGCTAGTAAGATACAGGGTCAGTTCCAGCCCCAGCATTTT.

The chain joins TRBV27 to TRBJ2-1, with TRBD2 identical over 12 bases. V was pared by 5 bases and J by 4 bases, with 15 bases of the junction left unmatched. This CDR3 comprises 19 residues. Germline values: CDR1 MNHEY, CDR2 SMNVEV (reference sequence). The CDR3 nucleotides read TGTGCCAGCAGTATCTCATCCGGGACTAGCGGGCCTGAGTACAATGAGCAGTTCTTC. Its translation: CASSISSGTSGPEYNEQFF.

The CDR3 DNA reads as TGCGCCAGCAGCCAAGAGAGAGGCAGGGTGAATTCACCCCTCCACTTT. Its protein is CASSQERGRVNSPLHF. The chain employs TRBV4-1 and TRBJ1-6, with D possibly TRBD1 on 5 matching bases. Germline loops: CDR1 MGHRA, CDR2 YSYEKL. This CDR3 comprises 16 residues. V was trimmed by 0 bases and J by 7 bases, leaving 13 bases between them.

The chain employs TRBV27 and TRBJ1-1; maybe TRBD1 (5 bases). Germline V gives CDR1 MNHEY, CDR2 SMNVEV (reference sequence). This CDR3 has 11 residues. Trimming stripped 7 bases from V and 4 bases from J, with 7 bases between. CDR3 nucleotides: TGTGCCAGCATCGGGGGCACTGAAGCTTTCTTT. Amino acids: CASIGGTEAFF.

The V gene is TRBV29-1, the J gene TRBJ2-5; D perhaps matches TRBD1 (7 bases). From germline, CDR1 is SQVTM and CDR2 ANQGSEA. V was pared by 5 bases and J by 7 bases, with 11 bases between. The length of the CDR3 is 11 residues. CDR3 loop: CSVQGGPTQYF. The CDR3, as DNA: TGCAGCGTTCAGGGGGGACCGACCCAGTACTTC. Full variable domain (outside the CDR3, taken from reference TRBV29-1 and TRBJ2-5): SAVISQKPSRDICQRGTSLTIQCQVDSQVTMMFWYRQQPGQSLTLIATANQGSEATYESGFVIDKFPISRPNLTFSTLTVSNMSPEDSSIYLCSVQGGPTQYFGPGTRLLVL.

This chain uses TRBV7-7 with TRBJ2-5; 7 nucleotides match TRBD1. Germline assignment: CDR1 SSHAT and CDR2 FNYEAQ (reference sequence). The CDR3 covers 12 residues. This CDR3 is CAVTGHQETQYF. In DNA form, the CDR3 reads TGTGCTGTGACAGGGCACCAAGAGACCCAGTACTTC.

This chain connects TRBV5-4 to TRBJ2-1; tentatively, D is TRBD2 (6 bases). V was shortened by 4 bases and J by 10 bases, with 12 bases between the two germline ends. The V gene's germline CDR1 is SGHNT and CDR2 YYREEE (reference sequence). The CDR3 sequence is 12 residues long. The DNA for the CDR3 is TGTGCCAGCAGCCGCGCCGGGGGAGAGCAGTTCTTC. Protein sequence: CASSRAGGEQFF.

CDR3 nucleotide sequence: TGTGCCAGCAGCGTAGCAGCAGGGCAGGGCTACACCTTC. It codes for CASSVAAGQGYTF. The genes are TRBV9 and TRBJ1-2; D is possibly TRBD1 (5 bases). The CDR3 is 13 residues long. The V and J ends lost 0 bases and 8 bases respectively, with 11 bases between them. CDR1 is SGDLS, CDR2 YYNGEE, per germline.

CDR3 nucleotide sequence: TGCGCCAGCAGCTTGAGCGGGGGGACCTACGAGCAGTACTTC. This gives the protein CASSLSGGTYEQYF. J is TRBJ2-7 and V is TRBV5-1, with 9 bases matching TRBD2. This CDR3 has 14 residues. J was trimmed by 2 bases and V by 1 base; bases with no gene match: 1. Germline V gives CDR1 SGHRS, CDR2 YFSETQ.

This clonotype was counted once. The rearrangement joins TRBV9 to TRBJ2-1, with 8 positions matching TRBD2. The CDR3 is 15 amino acids. Trimming cost V 3 bases and J 8 bases; bases outside gene matches: 10. Germline V gene lookup returns CDR1 SGDLS and CDR2 YYNGEE. In DNA form, the CDR3 reads TGTGCCAGCAGCGGAACTAGCGGCCCTCATGATGAGCAGTTCTTC. Residues: CASSGTSGPHDEQFF.

The chain uses TRBV19 and TRBJ2-2, with a tentative D call TRBD2 (5 bases). Germline CDR1 LNHDA, CDR2 SQIVND (reference sequence). V was cut by 2 bases and J by 1 base, with 8 bases left in between. This CDR3 is built from 15 residues. The CDR3 nucleotides read TGTGCCAGTAGTATATCTGGACTGAACACCGGGGAGCTGTTTTTT. This gives the protein CASSISGLNTGELFF.

This clonotype occurred once. The chain combines TRBV4-1 with TRBJ1-5; a possible D gene is TRBD1 (5 bases). The CDR3 length is 16 residues. Germline CDR1 and CDR2: MGHRA and YSYEKL. The ends were cut back, 2 bases at V and 2 bases at J, with 13 bases in the middle. For the CDR3, the DNA is TGCGCCAGCAGCCAACGGGGCCCCGAGGGCAATCAGCCCCAGCATTTT. This sequence encodes CASSQRGPEGNQPQHF.

The chain joins TRBV27 to TRBJ2-7; D is ambiguous. Deletions cut 2 bases from V and 3 bases from J, with 14 bases between. Looked up from germline, CDR1 is MNHEY and CDR2 is SMNVEV (reference sequence). This CDR3 is built from 15 residues. The CDR3 loop is CASSLRSGYNYEQYF. The CDR3 nucleotides read TGTGCCAGCAGTTTACGATCAGGATACAACTACGAGCAGTACTTC.

A note on this clonotype: The junction departs from the called germline gene at one end, perhaps through a read error. The chain has TRBV20-1 and TRBJ2-2; D perhaps matches TRBD1 (5 bases). This CDR3 is built from 13 residues. The germline CDR1 and CDR2 sequences are DFQATT and SNEGSKA (reference sequence). The CDR3 is CSARGQNTGELFF. CDR3 in DNA: TGCAGTGCGAGAGGACAGAACACCGGGGAGCTGTTTTTT.

J is TRBJ2-7 and V is TRBV20-1; 8 bases agree with TRBD2. The germline CDR1 and CDR2 sequences are DFQATT and SNEGSKA (reference sequence). The CDR3 extends over 17 amino acids. J was trimmed by 4 bases and V by 1 base; bases with no gene match: 15. The CDR3 sequence: CSARALIDGRALYEQYV. The CDR3 nucleotides read TGCAGTGCTAGAGCCCTTATCGACGGGAGGGCTCTATACGAGCAGTACGTC.

The V call is TRBV9, the J call TRBJ1-1, with D perhaps TRBD1 (6 bases). This CDR3 spans 18 amino acids. The germline V and J ends were trimmed by 0 bases and 4 bases, with 22 bases remaining between them. The V gene's germline CDR1 is SGDLS and CDR2 YYNGEE. CDR3 sequence (DNA): TGTGCCAGCAGCGTAGTTTCCGGATGGGCAGGGGAGACCACTGAAGCTTTCTTT. As protein: CASSVVSGWAGETTEAFF.

The chain couples TRBV6-1 to TRBJ2-5; D might be TRBD2 (5 bases). CDR1 and CDR2 (germline): MNHNS, SASEGT. This CDR3 has 13 residues. V lost 6 bases, J lost 3 bases, and 11 bases lay in between. CDR3 sequence (DNA): TGTGCCAGCAGGGGGTCGGGGAAAGAGACCCAGTACTTC. It translates to CASRGSGKETQYF.